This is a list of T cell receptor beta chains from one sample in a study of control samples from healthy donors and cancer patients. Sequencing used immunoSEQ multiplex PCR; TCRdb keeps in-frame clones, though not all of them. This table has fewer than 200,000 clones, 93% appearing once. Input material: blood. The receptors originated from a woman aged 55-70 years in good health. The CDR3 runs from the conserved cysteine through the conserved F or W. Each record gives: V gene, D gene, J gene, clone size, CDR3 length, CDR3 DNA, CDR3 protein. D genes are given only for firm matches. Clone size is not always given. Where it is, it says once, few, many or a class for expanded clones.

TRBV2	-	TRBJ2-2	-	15	TGTGCCAGCATAGAGGGGGGGAGGAACACCGGGGAGCTGTTTTTT	CASIEGGRNTGELFF
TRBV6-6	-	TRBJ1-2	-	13	TGTGCCAGCAGTTACTCGAGCGAGTATGGCTACACCTTC	CASSYSSEYGYTF
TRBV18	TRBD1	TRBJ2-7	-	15	TGTGCCAGCTCACCTGGGACAGGGAGGATAGGCGAGCAGTACTTC	CASSPGTGRIGEQYF
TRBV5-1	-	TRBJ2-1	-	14	TGCGCCAGCAGCTTGACGGACACATACAATGAGCAGTTCTTC	CASSLTDTYNEQFF
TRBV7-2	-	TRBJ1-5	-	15	TGTGCCAGCAGCTTAGGGACGGGGGGCAATCAGCCCCAGCATTTT	CASSLGTGGNQPQHF
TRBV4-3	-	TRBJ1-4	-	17	TGCGCCAGCAGCCAAGAATACAGGGTTGGGACTAATGAAAAACTGTTTTTT	CASSQEYRVGTNEKLFF
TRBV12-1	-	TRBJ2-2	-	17	TGTGCCAGCAGCCATAATAAGGGACTGACGAACACCGGGGAGCTGTTTTTT	CASSHNKGLTNTGELFF
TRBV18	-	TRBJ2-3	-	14	TGTGCCAGCTCACAGTCTTCGGGCACAGATACGCAGTATTTT	CASSQSSGTDTQYF
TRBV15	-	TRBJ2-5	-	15	TGTGCCACCAGCCTTCTAGGGACGGAACAAGAGACCCAGTACTTC	CATSLLGTEQETQYF
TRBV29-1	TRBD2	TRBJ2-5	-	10	TGCAGCGTCGGGGGGGGGACCCAGTACTTC	CSVGGGTQYF
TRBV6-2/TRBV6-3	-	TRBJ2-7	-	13	TGTGCCAGCAGTCCAGATCGGGCCTACGAGCAGTACTTC	CASSPDRAYEQYF
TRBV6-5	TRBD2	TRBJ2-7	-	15	TGTGCCAGCAGTTACTCGTCTCTAGCGGGGCGCGAGCAGTACTTC	CASSYSSLAGREQYF
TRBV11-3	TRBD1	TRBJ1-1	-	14	TGTGCCAGCAGCTCCCGGACAGGGAGAGCTGAAGCTTTCTTT	CASSSRTGRAEAFF
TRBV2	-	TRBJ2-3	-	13	TGTGCCAGCTCAAATCTAGCGACAGATACGCAGTATTTT	CASSNLATDTQYF
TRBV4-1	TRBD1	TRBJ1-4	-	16	TGCGCCAGCAGCCAAGAAGGGGACAGGGATAATGAAAAACTGTTTTTT	CASSQEGDRDNEKLFF
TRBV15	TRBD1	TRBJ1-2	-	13	TGTGCCACCAGCAGGGACAGGGTCTATGGCTACACCTTC	CATSRDRVYGYTF
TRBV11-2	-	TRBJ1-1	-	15	TGTGCCACCGGGGATCAGTGGGGCAGAAACACTGAAGCTTTCTTT	CATGDQWGRNTEAFF
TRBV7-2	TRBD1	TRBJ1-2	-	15	TGTGCCAGCAGCTTAAGGACAGGGGGCGACTATGGCTACACCTTC	CASSLRTGGDYGYTF
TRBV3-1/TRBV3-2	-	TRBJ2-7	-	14	TGTGCCAGTTCTCTGCGGGGCAGTAACTACGAGCAGTACTTC	CASSLRGSNYEQYF
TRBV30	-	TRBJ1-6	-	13	TGTGCCTGGACAAAGGGGGGCAATACACCCCTCCACTTT	CAWTKGGNTPLHF
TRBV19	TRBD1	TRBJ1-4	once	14	TGTGCCAGTAGTACCCAGGGGGCTAATGAAAAACTGTTTTTT	CASSTQGANEKLFF
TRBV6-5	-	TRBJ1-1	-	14	TGTGCCAGCAGTTCGCCAGCTAGGAACACTGAAGCTTTCTTT	CASSSPARNTEAFF
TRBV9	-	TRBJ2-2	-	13	TGTGCCAGTGTGGCGAGTGGCTCCGGGGAGCTGTTTTTT	CASVASGSGELFF
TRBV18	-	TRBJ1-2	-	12	TGTGCCAGCTCACCTGATGACTATGGCTACACCTTC	CASSPDDYGYTF
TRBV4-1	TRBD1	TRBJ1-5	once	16	TGCGCCAGCAGCCAGAAGGGACAGGGGAGCAATCAGCCCCAGCATTTT	CASSQKGQGSNQPQHF
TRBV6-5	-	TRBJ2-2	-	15	TGTGCCAGCACCCGACCCGCTGGGAACACCGGGGAGCTGTTTTTT	CASTRPAGNTGELFF
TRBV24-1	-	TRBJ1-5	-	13	TGTGCCACCAGTGCGGGACTTGGGCGGCCCCAGCATTTT	CATSAGLGRPQHF
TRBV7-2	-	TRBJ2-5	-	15	TGTGCCAGCAGCTTATGGGGCCGAATCCAAGAGACCCAGTACTTC	CASSLWGRIQETQYF
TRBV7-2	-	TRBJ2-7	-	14	TGTGCCAGCAGACGGAGTGAAAGAATGGGCGAGCAGTACTTC	CASRRSERMGEQYF
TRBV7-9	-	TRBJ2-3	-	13	TGTGCCAGCGGAATCCTTGGGACAGATACGCAGTATTTT	CASGILGTDTQYF
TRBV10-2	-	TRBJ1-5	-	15	TGCGCCAGCAGTGCTTTGGACAGCCGGAATCAGCCCCAGCATTTT	CASSALDSRNQPQHF
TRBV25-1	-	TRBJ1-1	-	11	TGTGCCAGCAGTGAGGACACTGAAGCTTTCTTT	CASSEDTEAFF
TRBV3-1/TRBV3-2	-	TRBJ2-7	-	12	TGTGCCAGCAGCGACACAGCCTACGAGCAGTACTTC	CASSDTAYEQYF
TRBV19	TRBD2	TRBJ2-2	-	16	TGTGCCAGTATTATAGCGGGGGCCGCGAACACCGGGGAGCTGTTTTTT	CASIIAGAANTGELFF
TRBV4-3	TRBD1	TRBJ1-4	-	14	TGCGCCAGCAGCCCGGACAGGGGTTCGCGTAAACTGTTTTTT	CASSPDRGSRKLFF
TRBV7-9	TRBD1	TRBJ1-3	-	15	TGTGCCATCTCCCGGGTTACAGGGGCGGGAAACACCATATATTTT	CAISRVTGAGNTIYF
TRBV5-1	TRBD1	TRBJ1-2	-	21	TGCGCCAGCAGCTCCGTCCCGGGACAGGGGGCGGAGGAGGGTGGGCCCTATGGCTACACCTTC	CASSSVPGQGAEEGGPYGYTF
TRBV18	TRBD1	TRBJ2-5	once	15	TGTGCCAGCTCACCAAAAGGGACAGGGCAAGAGACCCAGTACTTC	CASSPKGTGQETQYF
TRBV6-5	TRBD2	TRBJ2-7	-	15	TGTGCCAGCAGGCGGACTAGCGGGGGAGTCTACGAGCAGTACTTC	CASRRTSGGVYEQYF
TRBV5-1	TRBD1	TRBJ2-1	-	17	TGCGCCAGCAGCTTAAAATGGACAGGGCACTTCCTCCCTGAGCAGTTCTTC	CASSLKWTGHFLPEQFF
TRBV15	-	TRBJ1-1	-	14	TGTGCCACCAGCAGAGATCAAGGGAAGGAGGCAGCTTTCTTT	CATSRDQGKEAAFF
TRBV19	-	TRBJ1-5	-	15	TGTGCCAGTACCCTTCAGGACGCAGGCAATCAGCCCCAGCATTTT	CASTLQDAGNQPQHF
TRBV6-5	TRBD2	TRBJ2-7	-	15	TGTGCCAGCAGCAAGAGCGGGGGGGCCTCCTACGAGCAGTACTTC	CASSKSGGASYEQYF
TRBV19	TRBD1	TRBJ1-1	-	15	TGTGCCAGTAGTATAAGGGACAGGGGTTACACTGAAGCTTTCTTT	CASSIRDRGYTEAFF
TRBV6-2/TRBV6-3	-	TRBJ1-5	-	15	TGTGCCAGCAGTTACTTACAGACAATCAATCAGCCCCAGCATTTT	CASSYLQTINQPQHF
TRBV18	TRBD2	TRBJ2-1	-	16	TGTGCCAGCTCAACCACGGGTAGCGGGGGTTACAATGAGCAGTTCTTC	CASSTTGSGGYNEQFF
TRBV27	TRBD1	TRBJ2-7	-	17	TGTGCCAGCACCCTGTCCCGGCAGGGGGCCACGCCATACGAGCAGTACTTC	CASTLSRQGATPYEQYF
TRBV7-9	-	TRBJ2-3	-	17	TGTGCCAGCAGCTCTCCGGGACCTATCGTCGGGACAGATACGCAGTATTTT	CASSSPGPIVGTDTQYF
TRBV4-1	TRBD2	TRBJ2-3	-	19	TGCGCCAGCAGCCTCTACCCGGGACTAGCGGGGGGCCTGCTGGATACGCAGTATTTT	CASSLYPGLAGGLLDTQYF
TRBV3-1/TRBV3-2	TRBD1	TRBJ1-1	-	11	TGTGCCAGCAGCCAAGGACAGGGGACTTTCTTT	CASSQGQGTFF
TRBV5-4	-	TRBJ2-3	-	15	TGTGCCAGCAGCTTGGTCTCTGCTAGCACAGATACGCAGTATTTT	CASSLVSASTDTQYF
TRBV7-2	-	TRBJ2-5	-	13	TGTGCCAGCAGCCGACAGACTCAAGAGACCCAGTACTTC	CASSRQTQETQYF
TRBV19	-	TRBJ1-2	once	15	TGTGCCAGTAGTATAGAGGTAAACCGGATCTATGGCTACACCTTC	CASSIEVNRIYGYTF
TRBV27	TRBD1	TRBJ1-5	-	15	TGTGCCAGCAGACCCACAGGGACAGGGGGTCAGCCCCAGCATTTT	CASRPTGTGGQPQHF
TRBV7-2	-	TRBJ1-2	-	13	TGTGCCAGCACTCAGGCAGGCGGGTATGGCTACACCTTC	CASTQAGGYGYTF
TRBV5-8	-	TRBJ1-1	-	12	TGTGCCAGCAGGTCAGGGGACACTGAAGCTTTCTTT	CASRSGDTEAFF
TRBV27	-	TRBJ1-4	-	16	TGTGCCAGCAGTTTATTCAGATTGGGACAAAATGAAAAACTGTTTTTT	CASSLFRLGQNEKLFF